These T cell receptor beta chains were read from a single sample in a study of blood T cells in healthy people across ages. TCRdb reanalysed the 5' RACE reads using MiXCR and keeps one entry per CDR3 protein. The sample records 1.8 million or so distinct CDR3 sequences, 30% to 40% being singletons. Sequencing was done on a sample of blood. These receptors originate from a human donor in good health. Each CDR3 is given with its conserved first and last residue. The D gene is left open where the match is weak. The listing skips clone size in some rows; elsewhere it reads once, few, many or a size class.

DNA,CDR3,J,V,size,D
TGTGCCAGCAGCTCTGCGACAGGGGAGGTCGATACGCAGTATTTT,CASSSATGEVDTQYF,TRBJ2-3,TRBV5-6,-,TRBD1
TGTGCCAGCAGCCAAGGGGTTACAAGGGGGAACACCATATATTTT,CASSQGVTRGNTIYF,TRBJ1-3,TRBV3-1,-,-
TGCGCCAGCAGCCAAGTAGTCGGAGCGGGGGGGCAAGAGACCCAGTACTTC,CASSQVVGAGGQETQYF,TRBJ2-5,TRBV4-1,few,TRBD2
TGTGCCAGCAGCCCCTTCGGGGGGGGAAGCAATCAGCCCCAGCATTTT,CASSPFGGGSNQPQHF,TRBJ1-5,TRBV7-2,few,-
TGTGCCAGCAGTCCCTCGGACACATTCAATGAGCAGTTCTTC,CASSPSDTFNEQFF,TRBJ2-1,TRBV28,few,-
TGTGCCAGCAGTTTAGGTTTAGCGGGGGGGCTGTCGGACGAGCAGTACTTC,CASSLGLAGGLSDEQYF,TRBJ2-7,TRBV12-3/TRBV12-4,few,TRBD2
TGTACCAGCAGTTTAGCTGGCCAGTTAGGCTACACCTTC,CTSSLAGQLGYTF,TRBJ1-2,TRBV12-3/TRBV12-4,-,-
TGTGCCAGTAGTAAAAACAGGGGGCGCGACACAGATACGCAGTATTTT,CASSKNRGRDTDTQYF,TRBJ2-3,TRBV19,once,TRBD1
TGTGCCAGCAGCCTACACAGGGGTGGTGTCTATAATTCACCCCTCCACTTT,CASSLHRGGVYNSPLHF,TRBJ1-6,TRBV27,-,TRBD1
TGTGCCAGCAGCAGGAGGACAGGGATGACTACCTACGAGCAGTACTTC,CASSRRTGMTTYEQYF,TRBJ2-7,TRBV7-2,-,TRBD1
TGCAGCGTTGGAAAGGGGGGGAACACTGAAGCTTTCTTT,CSVGKGGNTEAFF,TRBJ1-1,TRBV29-1,-,-
TGCAGTGCTAAAGATCGAAGGCAGCTCTCCTACAATGAGCAGTTCTTC,CSAKDRRQLSYNEQFF,TRBJ2-1,TRBV20-1,-,-
TGTGCCAGCAACCCGACAGGAGACTATGGCTACACCTTC,CASNPTGDYGYTF,TRBJ1-2,TRBV25-1,few,-
TGTGCCAGCAGTTACCTGTACCAAGAGACCCAGTACTTC,CASSYLYQETQYF,TRBJ2-5,TRBV6-6,many,-
TGCGCCAGCAGCTTGGTGGCTAGCCGGGGAGAGACCCAGTACTTC,CASSLVASRGETQYF,TRBJ2-5,TRBV5-1,few,-
TGCGCCAGCAGCCAATCCATCACAGATACGCAGTATTTT,CASSQSITDTQYF,TRBJ2-3,TRBV4-1,-,-
TGTGCCAGCAGTTTATCGAACAGCCTGAGAGGGGCCAACGTCCTGACTTTC,CASSLSNSLRGANVLTF,TRBJ2-6,TRBV27,-,-